The T cell receptor beta chain described here comes from a study of shared clonotypes between healthy human individuals. Study-wide points: Generally, naive subsets came out with larger estimated richness than memory subsets. Despite large depth, sorted-subset datasets appeared incompletely sequenced. Non-shared clonotypes showed lower generation probabilities than clonotypes common to all four donors.

A note on this clone: Its cognate antigen is unknown.

V shed 6 bases and J shed 3 bases, with 17 bases lying between them. The V gene's germline CDR1 is SNHLY and CDR2 FYNNEI. This CDR3 is built from 15 residues. Method: immunoSEQ multiplex PCR; TCRdb's copy keeps in-frame clones and lacks some. The profile covers over 2 million clones, with roughly 90% appearing a single time and 0.37% taken by the ten largest. The rearrangement joins TRBV2 to TRBJ2-5; D may match TRBD1 or TRBD2 (6 bases each). This TCR was sampled from a man aged 18 to 29 in good health. Some clones in this sample may be carry-over from other donors' samples. The sequencing sample was made of naive CD4+ T cells from PBMCs. Subset meaning: CD45RA+ positively selected. The CDR3 spells CASRPGGGPEETQYF. The DNA of the CDR3 is TGTGCCAGCAGACCCGGGGGCGGACCCGAAGAGACCCAGTACTTC.